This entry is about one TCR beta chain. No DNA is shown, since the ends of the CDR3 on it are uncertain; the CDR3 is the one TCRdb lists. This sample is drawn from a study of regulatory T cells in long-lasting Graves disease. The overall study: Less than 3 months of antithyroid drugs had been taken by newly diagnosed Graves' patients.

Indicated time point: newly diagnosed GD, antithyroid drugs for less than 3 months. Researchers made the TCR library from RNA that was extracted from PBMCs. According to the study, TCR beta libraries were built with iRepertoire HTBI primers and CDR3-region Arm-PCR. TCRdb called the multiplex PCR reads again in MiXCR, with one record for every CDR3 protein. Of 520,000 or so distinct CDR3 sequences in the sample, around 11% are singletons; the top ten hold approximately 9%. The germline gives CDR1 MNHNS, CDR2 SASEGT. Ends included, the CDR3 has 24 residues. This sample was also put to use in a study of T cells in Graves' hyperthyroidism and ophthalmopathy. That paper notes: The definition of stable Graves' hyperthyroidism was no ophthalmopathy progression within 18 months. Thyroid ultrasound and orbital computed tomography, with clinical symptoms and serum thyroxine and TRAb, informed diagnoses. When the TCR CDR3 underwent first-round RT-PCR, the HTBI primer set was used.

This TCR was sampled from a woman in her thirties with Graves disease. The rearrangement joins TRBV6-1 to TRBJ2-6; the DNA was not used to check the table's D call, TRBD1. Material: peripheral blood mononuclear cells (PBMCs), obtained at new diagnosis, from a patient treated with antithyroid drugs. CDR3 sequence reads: CASSEWTAAEAFFGQGSGANVLTF.